Listed below are T cell receptor beta chains from one sample, sequenced in a study of spatial heterogeneity in lung cancer. TCRdb reprocessed the 5' RACE reads via MiXCR and lists one record per CDR3 protein. The sample yields tens of thousands of distinct CDR3 sequences, just under 6% seen once. Sequencing was performed on PBMCs, taken at surgery. These receptors were obtained from a male donor with early-stage non-small cell lung cancer. Each CDR3 is given with its conserved first and last residue. Fields, in order: clone size, D gene, V gene, J gene, CDR3 DNA, CDR3 protein. The D gene is left open where the match is weak. Only part of the rows carry a size: once, few, many, or a class if the clone is expanded.

few,NA,TRBV18,TRBJ2-7,TGTGCCAGCTCACCCGGGTCCCCACCAACCTACGAGCAGTACTTC,CASSPGSPPTYEQYF
NA,NA,TRBV7-2,TRBJ1-1,TGTGCCAGCGCCAACAGAGGAGACACTGAAGCTTTCTTT,CASANRGDTEAFF
many,NA,TRBV7-9,TRBJ1-1,TGTGCCAGCAGCATGCAGATGAACACTGAAGCTTTCTTT,CASSMQMNTEAFF
few,TRBD2,TRBV28,TRBJ2-1,TGTGCCAGCAGCACCTCGGGGGCGCTAGCGGGAGCTATGTACAATGAGCAGTTCTTC,CASSTSGALAGAMYNEQFF
many,NA,TRBV27,TRBJ2-1,TGTGCCAGCAGTTTCACTGACAGGTACAATGAGCAGTTCTTC,CASSFTDRYNEQFF
few,NA,TRBV7-9,TRBJ2-5,TGTGCCAGCAGCCCTCGTGGGTGGCAAAAAGAGACCCAGTACTTC,CASSPRGWQKETQYF
few,NA,TRBV7-6,TRBJ1-1,TGTGCCAGCAGCTTAGGGGTGGTGGGCAGCATGGGAGCGAACACTGAAGCTTTCTTT,CASSLGVVGSMGANTEAFF
many,NA,TRBV5-1,TRBJ2-1,TGCGCCAGCAGCTTGGCCGAACAGAACAAGCAGTTCTTC,CASSLAEQNKQFF
many,NA,TRBV20-1,TRBJ2-4,TGCAGTGCCTGGACGGTAGCCAAAAACATTCAGTACTTC,CSAWTVAKNIQYF
many,TRBD1,TRBV7-3,TRBJ1-4,TGTGCCAGCAGCAGGGACAGGGACGAAAAACTGTTTTTT,CASSRDRDEKLFF
medium-sized,TRBD2,TRBV14,TRBJ2-1,TGTGCCAGCAGCGCTGGACTAGAAGTTGGTGAGCAGTTCTTC,CASSAGLEVGEQFF
many,NA,TRBV2,TRBJ1-5,TGTGCCAGCAGGAGGGGGGAAAATCAGCCCCAGCATTTT,CASRRGENQPQHF
many,NA,TRBV6-6,TRBJ2-1,TGTGCCAGCAGCCCCATGGGGGAAGAGCAGTTCTTC,CASSPMGEEQFF
NA,NA,TRBV29-1,TRBJ2-5,TGCAGCGTTGACCCCTCGGAAGAAGAGACCCAGTACTTC,CSVDPSEEETQYF
few,TRBD1,TRBV30,TRBJ2-7,TGTGCCTGGAGTGTAGGACAGGGGTCCTACGAGCAGTACTTC,CAWSVGQGSYEQYF
NA,TRBD2,TRBV7-9,TRBJ2-1,TGTGCCAGCAGCCTCGGGACTAGCGGGAGCATAATCAATGAGCAGTTCTTC,CASSLGTSGSIINEQFF
many,TRBD1,TRBV5-6,TRBJ1-5,TGTGCCAGCAGCTCCTTCCGCCGGGACAGGCCATATAGCAATCAGCCCCAGCATTTT,CASSSFRRDRPYSNQPQHF
NA,TRBD1,TRBV7-2,TRBJ2-1,TGTGCCAGCAGCCAAGGGACAGGGGGCTGGGAGTTCTTC,CASSQGTGGWEFF
NA,TRBD2,TRBV12-3/TRBV12-4,TRBJ2-3,TGTGCCAGCAGTAGCCTAGCGGGAACAGATACGCAGTATTTT,CASSSLAGTDTQYF
NA,NA,TRBV6-2/TRBV6-3,TRBJ2-5,TGTGCCAGCAGTCCAACGATTACCCTCTCCAAGTACTTC,CASSPTITLSKYF
many,NA,TRBV7-2,TRBJ2-5,TGTGCCAGCAGCTTAGATTCCCGGGCCGAGACCCAGTACTTC,CASSLDSRAETQYF
many,NA,TRBV5-1,TRBJ2-1,TGCGCCAGCAGCCCCCAGGGATCCTACAATGAGCAGTTCTTC,CASSPQGSYNEQFF
few,NA,TRBV20-1,TRBJ1-2,TGCAGTGCTAGTGAGGGGTCTTATGGCTACACCTTC,CSASEGSYGYTF
few,TRBD1,TRBV7-9,TRBJ2-5,TGTGCCAGCAGCTTACCTAGGACAGGGAAGAACCAAGAGACCCAGTACTTC,CASSLPRTGKNQETQYF
NA,NA,TRBV27,TRBJ2-1,TGTGCCAGCAGAAGACAGCCCCTCTCCTACAATGAGCAGTTCTTC,CASRRQPLSYNEQFF
many,NA,TRBV6-2/TRBV6-3,TRBJ2-2,TGTGCCAGCAGTCCCTACGGAACCGGGGAGCTGTTTTTT,CASSPYGTGELFF
many,NA,TRBV19,TRBJ1-4,TGTGCCAGTAGTCCGCCGGGGAGCCAGCGTCCAACTAATGAAAAACTGTTTTTT,CASSPPGSQRPTNEKLFF
NA,NA,TRBV4-3,TRBJ2-1,TGCGCCAGCAGCCTCCCCAACAATGAGCAGTTCTTC,CASSLPNNEQFF
many,NA,TRBV6-2/TRBV6-3,TRBJ2-3,TGTGCCTGCGTGGGGGAGCCCCGGGATACGCAGTATTTT,CACVGEPRDTQYF
many,NA,TRBV19,TRBJ2-5,TGTGCCAGTAGTATATCGGGGGTACAAGAGACCCAGTACTTC,CASSISGVQETQYF